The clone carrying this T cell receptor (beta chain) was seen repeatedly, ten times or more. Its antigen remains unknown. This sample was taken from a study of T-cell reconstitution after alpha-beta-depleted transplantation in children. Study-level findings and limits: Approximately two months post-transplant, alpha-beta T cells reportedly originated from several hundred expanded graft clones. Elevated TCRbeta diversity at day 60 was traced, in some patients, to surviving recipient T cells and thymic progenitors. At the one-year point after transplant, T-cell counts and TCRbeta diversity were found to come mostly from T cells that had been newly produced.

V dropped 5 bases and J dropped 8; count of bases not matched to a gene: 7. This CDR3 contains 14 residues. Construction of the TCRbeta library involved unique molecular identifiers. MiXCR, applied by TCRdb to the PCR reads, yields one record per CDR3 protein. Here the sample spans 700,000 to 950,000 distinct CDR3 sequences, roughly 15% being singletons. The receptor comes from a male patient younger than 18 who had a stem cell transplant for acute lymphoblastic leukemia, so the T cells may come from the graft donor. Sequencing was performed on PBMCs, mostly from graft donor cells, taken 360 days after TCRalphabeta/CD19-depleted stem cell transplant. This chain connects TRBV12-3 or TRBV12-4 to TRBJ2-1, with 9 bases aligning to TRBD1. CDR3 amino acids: CASSGQGLRDEQFF. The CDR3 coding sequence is TGTGCCAGCAGTGGACAGGGGCTTCGCGATGAGCAGTTCTTC.